The 14 T cell receptor beta chains below all came from one sample that was sequenced in a study of CD8 T cells in ankylosing spondylitis. General study points: A TCR beta motif made of 7 to 9 highly homologous variants seemed typical of ankylosing spondylitis blood.

Their antigen targets remain unknown. TCRdb independently ran MiXCR on the 5' RACE reads; one entry per CDR3 protein. The sample holds over 600,000 distinct CDR3 sequences; under 20% are singletons and the top ten take 19%. Sequencing was performed on blood, either unsorted or a sorted T cell fraction (not recorded which). All receptors derive from a male donor with ankylosing spondylitis.

The chain combines TRBV12-3 or TRBV12-4 with TRBJ2-2; D gene unclear. The CDR3 length is 16 residues. The V end lost 1 base, the J end lost 0 bases, and 9 bases lay between the germline ends. CDR3 DNA: TGTGCCAGCAGTTTAGTGGTCGGAGCGAACACCGGGGAGCTGTTTTTT. This encodes CASSLVVGANTGELFF.

The rearrangement uses TRBV29-1 and TRBJ2-5, with TRBD1 as a possible D gene (6 bases). This CDR3 has 14 amino acids. Per germline, CDR1 SQVTM and CDR2 ANQGSEA. V lost 6 bases and J lost 3, with 17 bases in between. This chain's CDR3 is CSVKDSTREETQYF. The CDR3, as DNA: TGCAGCGTAAAGGACAGCACCAGAGAAGAGACCCAGTACTTC.

In this sample, this clonotype turned up a few times. The chain carries TRBV20-1 and TRBJ1-1, with D perhaps matching TRBD1 (6 bases). V dropped 2 bases and J dropped 9 bases, with 25 bases sitting between them. This CDR3 is 16 amino acids long. CDR1 is DFQATT and CDR2 is SNEGSKA in the germline V gene (reference sequence). The CDR3 region is CSARPTRQEDVKKAFF. In DNA, the CDR3 is TGCAGTGCTAGACCAACTCGACAGGAAGACGTGAAAAAAGCTTTCTTT.

There are a few counts of this clonotype. The chain couples TRBV7-9 to TRBJ2-1; weak D call: TRBD2 (6 bases). Germline loops: CDR1 SEHNR, CDR2 FQNEAQ (reference sequence). The CDR3 is 15 amino acids. Trimming pared 1 base from V and 8 bases from J, leaving 15 bases between. The CDR3 nucleotides read TGTGCCAGCAGCTTAGTGACGGGCGGGAAGGATGAGCAGTTCTTC. As protein: CASSLVTGGKDEQFF.

CDR3 DNA: TGCGCCAGCAGCCCAGGACAGGGGGTCCTCAATGAAAAACTGTTTTTT. This gives the protein CASSPGQGVLNEKLFF. The rearrangement links TRBV5-1 to TRBJ1-4; TRBD1 matches 10 bases. The CDR3 sequence is 16 residues long. Germline V CDR1 and CDR2: SGHRS, YFSETQ. Losses at the gene ends were 4 bases for V and 5 bases for J; bases not matched to a gene: 8. The full variable domain, with the rest looked up from reference TRBV5-1 and TRBJ1-4, is KAGVTQTPRYLIKTRGQQVTLSCSPISGHRSVSWYQQTPGQGLQFLFEYFSETQRNKGNFPGRFSGRQFSNSRSEMNVSTLELGDSALYLCASSPGQGVLNEKLFFGSGTQLSVL.

The table lists this clonotype with a few counts. The V and J genes are TRBV5-1 and TRBJ1-1; 7 bases align to TRBD1. The CDR3 is 12 amino acids. Germline V gives CDR1 SGHRS, CDR2 YFSETQ. V was pared by 2 bases and J by 10 bases, with 5 bases of the junction left unmatched. CDR3 loop: CASSFTGDRAFF. CDR3 nucleotides: TGCGCCAGCAGCTTTACAGGGGATCGAGCTTTCTTT.

The rearrangement links TRBV4-1 to TRBJ1-5; 9 nucleotides align to TRBD1. Germline values: CDR1 MGHRA, CDR2 YSYEKL. V dropped 1 base and J dropped 0; count of bases not matched to a gene: 7. CDR3 length: 18 residues. The CDR3 protein is CASSQGTGAKNSNQPQHF. The CDR3 DNA follows: TGCGCCAGCAGCCAAGGGACAGGGGCTAAGAATAGCAATCAGCCCCAGCATTTT.

The chain combines TRBV20-1 with TRBJ1-5; D is undetermined. Germline assignment: CDR1 DFQATT and CDR2 SNEGSKA (reference sequence). V was clipped by 6 bases and J by 0 bases, with 12 bases between them. The CDR3 has 14 residues. The CDR3 sequence is CSASGRNSNQPQHF. Here the CDR3 DNA reads TGCAGTGCGTCAGGTCGTAATAGCAATCAGCCCCAGCATTTT.

The chain's CDR3 is CSARGNLARGVNEQFF. The CDR3 bases are TGCAGTGCTAGAGGGAATCTAGCCAGGGGGGTGAATGAGCAGTTCTTC. This sequence joins TRBV20-1 and TRBJ2-1; D is possibly TRBD1 (7 bases). This CDR3 comprises 16 residues. Germline assignment: CDR1 DFQATT and CDR2 SNEGSKA (reference sequence). The V and J ends lost 1 base and 7 bases respectively, with 20 bases between them.

V gene TRBV7-2 combines with J gene TRBJ2-1; D is perhaps TRBD1 or TRBD2 (6 bases each). Germline-derived CDR1 and CDR2 are SGHTA and FQGNSA. The V gene lost 5 bases and the J gene lost 2 bases, with 13 bases spanning the gap. The CDR3 consists of 15 residues. CDR3 bases: TGTGCCAGCAGCCTAGGGGGGAATGCCTACAATGAGCAGTTCTTC. This encodes CASSLGGNAYNEQFF.

This clonotype has a handful of counts. The V and J genes are TRBV7-8 and TRBJ1-5, with D possibly TRBD1 on 5 matching bases. V was shortened by 5 bases and J by 5 bases, with 16 bases between the two germline ends. Germline V CDR1 and CDR2: SGHVS, FQNEAQ. There are 15 residues in the CDR3. The CDR3 spells CASSHSLRGDQPQHF. The CDR3 nucleotides are TGTGCCAGCAGCCACTCGCTGAGGGGCGATCAGCCCCAGCATTTT.

The DNA for the CDR3 is TGTGCCAGCAGCCACGTCGGGAGGTTATACTACAATGAGCAGTTCTTC. Amino acid sequence: CASSHVGRLYYNEQFF. The V gene is TRBV3-1, the J gene TRBJ2-1, with 7 bases fitting TRBD2. This CDR3 contains 16 residues. From germline, CDR1 is LGHDT and CDR2 YNNKEL (reference sequence). Trimming at V came to 3 bases and at J to 3 bases, leaving 8 bases not matched to a gene.

The rearrangement uses TRBV2 and TRBJ2-3; TRBD2 matches 10 bases. The CDR3 is 17 residues long. The germline gives CDR1 SNHLY, CDR2 FYNNEI. V dropped 7 bases and J dropped 2; count of bases not matched to a gene: 12. CDR3 sequence reads: CASKLYLLAGTTDTQYF. The DNA for the CDR3 is TGTGCCAGCAAGCTCTACTTACTAGCGGGGACCACAGATACGCAGTATTTT.

The chain employs TRBV14 and TRBJ1-3; D not resolved. Germline CDR1 SGHDN, CDR2 FVKESK. The CDR3 is 15 residues long. V gave up 0 bases and J gave up 3 bases, with 9 bases separating them. CDR3 loop: CASSQDSGFGNTIYF. In DNA form, the CDR3 reads TGTGCCAGCAGCCAAGATTCCGGGTTTGGAAACACCATATATTTT.